These T cell receptor beta chains were read from a single sample in a study of blood T cell repertoires in COVID-19. Repertoires were generated with immunoSEQ multiplex PCR, while TCRdb's copy carries only in-frame clones and drops some. The sample includes fewer than 200,000 clones, roughly 86% seen only once; the top ten take approximately 1.4%. The sequenced material came from peripheral blood. Every receptor here comes from a woman between 50 and 59 years old with acute or convalescent COVID-19. CDR3s include the opening cysteine and the closing phenylalanine or tryptophan.

J	V	CDR3
TRBJ1-1	TRBV15	CATSRGEVTEAFF
TRBJ2-2	TRBV18	CASSPGLAGVGTGELFF
TRBJ2-3	TRBV24-1	CATSDHTDTQYF
TRBJ1-6	TRBV2	CASSEYTDNSPLHF
TRBJ1-4	TRBV24-1	CATPWEGLNEKLFF
TRBJ1-2	TRBV24-1	CATSDLYGYTF
TRBJ1-1	TRBV3-1/TRBV3-2	CASSPFRGAPPMNTEAFF
TRBJ2-5	TRBV9	CASSVVGVGETQYF
TRBJ1-2	TRBV23-1	CASSQPEADETGVKYGYTF
TRBJ1-5	TRBV10-3	CAISLGQGQQPQHF
TRBJ1-1	TRBV5-4	CASSKGGPEAFF
TRBJ1-2	TRBV6-5	CASTDSNYGYTF
TRBJ2-1	TRBV6-5	CASSPTSGGYNEQFF
TRBJ2-3	TRBV9	CASSDLAGDYTDTQYF
TRBJ2-5	TRBV6-2/TRBV6-3	CASSYDPGQGTQYF
TRBJ2-3	TRBV6-2/TRBV6-3	CASSPNSFTDTQYF
TRBJ1-2	TRBV27	CASSLAGVYGYTF
TRBJ2-7	TRBV11-3	CASSLGQGSSYEQYF
TRBJ2-5	TRBV5-8	CASSSGLVRTQYF
TRBJ2-1	TRBV24-1	CATSETGGGRNEQFF
TRBJ1-6	TRBV6-6	CASSYSGQEGSPLHF
TRBJ1-6	TRBV5-4	CAVARWAGGNSPLHF
TRBJ1-3	TRBV3-1/TRBV3-2	CASSQVLSGNTIYF
TRBJ2-3	TRBV7-6	CASSSSGGPGGTQYF
TRBJ2-5	TRBV19	CASSDPGGQETQYF
TRBJ2-2	TRBV5-1	CASSTGTGYTGELFF
TRBJ1-2	TRBV11-2	CASSEGQLYGYTF
TRBJ1-2	TRBV7-8	CASTPTGNYGYTF
TRBJ1-2	TRBV6-5	CASSPPTVGHGYTF
TRBJ1-3	TRBV4-1	CASSQSPGGSGNTIYF
TRBJ2-7	TRBV21-1	CASTPGHPNHEQYF
TRBJ2-7	TRBV5-1	CASSFEGSGYEQYF
TRBJ1-1	TRBV5-1	CASSPRDAYLNTEAFF
TRBJ2-5	TRBV18	CASSRGTAQETQYF
TRBJ1-1	TRBV7-9	CASSLGQGTVNTEAFF
TRBJ1-4	TRBV18	CASSPPGQGNEKLFF
TRBJ2-5	TRBV27	CASSFKARGKQETQYF
TRBJ2-7	TRBV6-5	CASSYSTASYEQYF
TRBJ2-7	TRBV7-9	CASSSGHPTIYEQYF
TRBJ1-2	TRBV7-9	CASSLGARGGYTF
TRBJ2-1	TRBV19	CASSSPRTSGSNEQFF
TRBJ1-1	TRBV11-2	CASSLGRQSNEAFF
TRBJ1-1	TRBV18	CASSPAQNTEAFF
TRBJ1-3	TRBV10-3	CAISDQRQGPALSGNTIYF
TRBJ1-1	TRBV27	CASSSWGGDAEAFF
TRBJ2-2	TRBV7-9	CASNRKVTGELFF
TRBJ2-1	TRBV7-8	CASSLALGGFNEQFF
TRBJ1-2	TRBV4-3	CASSQERKPTTYGYTF
TRBJ2-5	TRBV5-4	CASSFGTSNQETQYF
TRBJ1-2	TRBV29-1	CSAATGVNYGYTF
TRBJ2-2	TRBV5-1	CASSLLAANTGELFF
TRBJ1-2	TRBV3-1/TRBV3-2	CASHSQGANYGYTF
TRBJ2-5	TRBV7-2	CASSQGGETQYF
TRBJ2-3	TRBV2	CASSGTEDTQYF
TRBJ2-3	TRBV19	CASSQAGVQYTQYF
TRBJ2-2	TRBV7-8	CASSLFGGSPGELFF
TRBJ2-2	TRBV5-6	CASSLARGADTGELFF
TRBJ1-2	TRBV6-5	CASSQGDGYTF
TRBJ2-7	TRBV6-6	CASSERTPPGEQYF